The subject of this entry is one T cell receptor (beta chain). CDR1 and CDR2 (germline): MDHEN, SYDVKM. V was pared by 5 bases and J by 8 bases, with 13 bases of the junction left unmatched. The CDR3 totals 17 residues. The data were obtained in a study of blood T cell repertoires in COVID-19. Profiling relied on immunoSEQ multiplex PCR, and the TCRdb table lists in-frame clones only, not all of them. The repertoire consists of fewer than 130,000 clones, with less than 80% occurring once and the leading ten covering 20% to 25%. The origin of this receptor is a man between 70 and 80 years old with active or convalescent COVID-19. The J gene is TRBJ2-1, the V gene TRBV28; 12 positions match TRBD2. Source material: peripheral blood. CDR3 coding DNA: TGTGCCAGCAGTCCCCTTCGGCAGACTAGCGGGGGCCATGAGCAGTTCTTC. This gives the protein CASSPLRQTSGGHEQFF.